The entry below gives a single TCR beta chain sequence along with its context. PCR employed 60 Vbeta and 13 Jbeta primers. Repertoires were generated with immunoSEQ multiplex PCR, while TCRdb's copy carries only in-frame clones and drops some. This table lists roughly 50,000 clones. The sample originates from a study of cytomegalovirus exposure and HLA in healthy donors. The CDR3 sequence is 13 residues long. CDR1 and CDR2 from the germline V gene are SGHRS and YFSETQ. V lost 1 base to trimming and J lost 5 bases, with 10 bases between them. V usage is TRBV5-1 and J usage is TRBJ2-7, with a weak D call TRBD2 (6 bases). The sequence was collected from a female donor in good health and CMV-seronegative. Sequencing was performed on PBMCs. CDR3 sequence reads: CASSLREVNEQYF. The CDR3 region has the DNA TGCGCCAGCAGCTTGAGGGAGGTAAACGAGCAGTACTTC.